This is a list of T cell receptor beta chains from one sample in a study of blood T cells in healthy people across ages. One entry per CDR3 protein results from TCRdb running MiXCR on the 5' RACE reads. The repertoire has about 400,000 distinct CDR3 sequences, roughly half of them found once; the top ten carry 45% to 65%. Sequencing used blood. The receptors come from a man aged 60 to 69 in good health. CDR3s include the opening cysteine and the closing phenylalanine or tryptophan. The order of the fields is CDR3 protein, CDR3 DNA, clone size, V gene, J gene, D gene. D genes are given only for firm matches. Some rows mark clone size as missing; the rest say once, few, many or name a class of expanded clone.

CDR3: CASRTDRGQETQYF
DNA: TGTGCCAGCAGAACCGACAGGGGCCAAGAGACCCAGTACTTC
size: NA
V: TRBV28
J: TRBJ2-5
D: TRBD1

CDR3: CSATVTSGATYEQYF
DNA: TGCAGTGCTACCGTGACTAGCGGGGCGACCTACGAGCAGTACTTC
size: once
V: TRBV20-1
J: TRBJ2-7
D: TRBD2

CDR3: CSARANEQFF
DNA: TGCAGTGCTAGAGCCAATGAGCAGTTCTTC
size: NA
V: TRBV20-1
J: TRBJ2-1
D: NA

CDR3: CSVAFGRPTDTQYF
DNA: TGCAGCGTTGCGTTCGGTCGACCCACAGATACGCAGTATTTT
size: NA
V: TRBV29-1
J: TRBJ2-3
D: NA

CDR3: CSAREDRSYNEQFF
DNA: TGCAGTGCTAGAGAGGACCGGTCATACAATGAGCAGTTCTTC
size: few
V: TRBV20-1
J: TRBJ2-1
D: NA

CDR3: CASSYGVSGQGFQPQHF
DNA: TGTGCCAGCAGTTACGGGGTATCGGGCCAGGGGTTTCAGCCCCAGCATTTT
size: few
V: TRBV6-6
J: TRBJ1-5
D: NA

CDR3: CASSPVGGLYEQYF
DNA: TGTGCCAGCAGTCCCGTCGGGGGCTTGTACGAGCAGTACTTC
size: NA
V: TRBV28
J: TRBJ2-7
D: NA

CDR3: CASSPGLAEFEQYF
DNA: TGTGCCAGTAGTCCGGGACTAGCGGAATTCGAGCAGTACTTC
size: NA
V: TRBV19
J: TRBJ2-7
D: TRBD2

CDR3: CASSPSGRDNSPLHF
DNA: TGTGCCAGCTCACCCTCAGGACGTGATAATTCACCCCTCCACTTT
size: NA
V: TRBV18
J: TRBJ1-6
D: NA

CDR3: CASSPGGVSDTQYF
DNA: TGTGCCAGCAGCCCAGGGGGGGTTTCAGATACGCAGTATTTT
size: NA
V: TRBV11-3
J: TRBJ2-3
D: NA

CDR3: CASRPGQVPGDSPLHF
DNA: TGTGCCAGCAGGCCGGGACAGGTACCCGGCGATTCACCCCTCCACTTT
size: NA
V: TRBV2
J: TRBJ1-6
D: TRBD1

CDR3: CASSTRLIDTDTQYF
DNA: TGTGCCAGCAGTACCCGACTCATAGACACAGATACGCAGTATTTT
size: NA
V: TRBV19
J: TRBJ2-3
D: NA

CDR3: CASSVFREDGELFF
DNA: TGTGCCAGCAGCGTATTCAGGGAGGACGGGGAGCTGTTTTTT
size: NA
V: TRBV9
J: TRBJ2-2
D: NA

CDR3: CASSVEQGGGYTF
DNA: TGTGCCAGCAGTGTAGAACAGGGGGGCGGCTACACCTTC
size: NA
V: TRBV2
J: TRBJ1-2
D: TRBD1

CDR3: CASRRLAGELEGDTQYF
DNA: TGTGCCAGCCGACGACTAGCGGGAGAGCTCGAGGGAGATACGCAGTATTTT
size: many
V: TRBV6-1
J: TRBJ2-3
D: TRBD2

CDR3: CASSQGSRGVGGYTF
DNA: TGTGCCAGCAGCCAAGGGAGCAGGGGGGTCGGTGGCTACACCTTC
size: NA
V: TRBV3-1
J: TRBJ1-2
D: TRBD1

CDR3: CASSQQTGAAEQYF
DNA: TGCGCCAGCAGCCAACAAACAGGGGCGGCCGAGCAGTACTTC
size: NA
V: TRBV4-1
J: TRBJ2-7
D: TRBD1

CDR3: CASSRGGTGFFEQYF
DNA: TGTGCCAGCAGTCGAGGCGGGACAGGGTTTTTCGAGCAGTACTTC
size: NA
V: TRBV27
J: TRBJ2-7
D: TRBD1

CDR3: CASSLDVTGGGKTQYF
DNA: TGCGCCAGCAGCTTGGACGTGACAGGGGGCGGGAAGACCCAGTACTTC
size: NA
V: TRBV5-1
J: TRBJ2-5
D: TRBD1

CDR3: CSARRRDTMTYEQYF
DNA: TGCAGTGCTAGAAGGAGAGACACCATGACCTACGAGCAGTACTTC
size: NA
V: TRBV20-1
J: TRBJ2-7
D: NA

CDR3: CASSFYRDNYEQYF
DNA: TGTGCCAGCAGCTTTTACAGGGACAACTACGAGCAGTACTTC
size: few
V: TRBV5-5
J: TRBJ2-7
D: NA

CDR3: CATSREDGTYGYTF
DNA: TGTGCCACCAGCAGAGAGGACGGAACCTATGGCTACACCTTC
size: NA
V: TRBV15
J: TRBJ1-2
D: NA

CDR3: CSAREVYGSRAQYF
DNA: TGCAGTGCTAGAGAGGTATACGGGAGTAGGGCCCAGTACTTC
size: NA
V: TRBV20-1
J: TRBJ2-5
D: NA

CDR3: CTITGTSSYNEQFF
DNA: TGCACCATTACCGGGACCAGCTCCTACAATGAGCAGTTCTTC
size: few
V: TRBV29-1
J: TRBJ2-1
D: NA

CDR3: CATSDPTGRSSYNEHYF
DNA: TGTGCCACCAGTGACCCAACAGGACGAAGCTCCTACAATGAGCATTACTTC
size: NA
V: TRBV24-1
J: TRBJ2-1
D: NA

CDR3: CASSRHTRGTGELFF
DNA: TGTGCCAGCAGCAGACATACACGGGGTACCGGGGAGCTGTTTTTT
size: NA
V: TRBV7-8
J: TRBJ2-2
D: NA

CDR3: CCVFDIGKNIQYF
DNA: TGCTGCGTTTTTGACATCGGCAAAAACATTCAGTACTTC
size: NA
V: TRBV29-1
J: TRBJ2-4
D: NA

CDR3: CSVDPGEDTQYF
DNA: TGCAGCGTTGATCCAGGGGAGGATACGCAGTATTTT
size: few
V: TRBV29-1
J: TRBJ2-3
D: NA

CDR3: CASSLEGQGAHEQYF
DNA: TGCGCCAGCAGCTTGGAGGGACAGGGGGCCCACGAGCAGTACTTC
size: NA
V: TRBV5-1
J: TRBJ2-7
D: TRBD1